The 32 T cell receptor beta chains in this list originate from one sample, sequenced in a study of shared clonotypes between healthy human individuals. Here immunoSEQ multiplex PCR was the method, and the copy in TCRdb shows in-frame clones only, minus some. In the table there are hundreds of thousands of clones, around 78% of which are singletons. Specimen: PBMCs. These receptors all come from a woman between 40 and 50 years old in good health. Some clones in this sample may be carry-over from other donors' samples.

This rearrangement joins TRBV9 to TRBJ2-1, with a possible D match to TRBD2 (6 bases). Trimming stripped 9 bases from V and 3 bases from J, with 16 bases between. CDR1 is SGDLS, CDR2 YYNGEE, per germline. The CDR3 contains 14 residues. The CDR3 DNA follows: TGTGCCATGGAGGACCAGGGAGGCTACAATGAGCAGTTCTTC. Encoded protein: CAMEDQGGYNEQFF.

The genes are TRBV5-1 and TRBJ1-1; D is uncertain. Germline V gives CDR1 SGHRS, CDR2 YFSETQ. The CDR3 totals 15 residues. The ends were cut back, 0 bases at V and 0 bases at J, with 9 bases in the middle. The CDR3 here is CASSLGVGMNTEAFF. In nucleotides, the CDR3 is TGCGCCAGCAGCTTGGGGGTAGGGATGAACACTGAAGCTTTCTTT.

The chain combines TRBV15 with TRBJ2-2; D remains ambiguous. The germline V gene has CDR1 LNHNV and CDR2 YYDKDF (reference sequence). The CDR3 is 14 residues long. The V end lost 1 base, the J end lost 4 bases, and 7 bases lay between the germline ends. CDR3 sequence (DNA): TGTGCCACCAGCAGAGTTGTCCGCACCGGGGAGCTGTTTTTT. As protein: CATSRVVRTGELFF.

V and J are TRBV7-3 and TRBJ2-3; D might be TRBD2 (6 bases). CDR3 length: 14 residues. The germline V gene encodes CDR1 SGHTA and CDR2 FQGTGA. V was shortened by 2 bases and J by 3 bases, with 9 bases between the two germline ends. CDR3 sequence: CASSLGGRTDTQYF. In DNA form, the CDR3 reads TGTGCCAGCAGCTTAGGGGGGAGGACAGATACGCAGTATTTT.

This sequence joins TRBV28 and TRBJ1-1, with D possibly being TRBD1 (6 bases). Germline CDR1 MDHEN, CDR2 SYDVKM. This CDR3 region has 14 residues. Trimming left V 10 bases short and J 0 bases short, with 15 bases between. CDR3 DNA: TGTGCCACACAGGGACGCATCATGAACACTGAAGCTTTCTTT. It encodes CATQGRIMNTEAFF.

This clone was observed once. The genes are TRBV7-2 and TRBJ1-3; D uncertain. Trimming stripped 1 base from V and 0 bases from J, with 7 bases between. This CDR3 contains 15 residues. From germline, CDR1 is SGHTA and CDR2 FQGNSA. CDR3 DNA: TGTGCCAGCAGCTTAGGTTTCTACTCTGGAAACACCATATATTTT. Encoded protein: CASSLGFYSGNTIYF.

V and J are TRBV7-2 and TRBJ1-1; D ambiguous. Deletions cut 1 base from V and 2 bases from J, with 5 bases between. Germline CDR1 is SGHTA and CDR2 is FQGNSA. The CDR3 spans 13 residues. CDR3: CASSLGINTEAFF. In DNA, the CDR3 is TGTGCCAGCAGCTTAGGGATTAACACTGAAGCTTTCTTT.

The chain is built from TRBV19 and TRBJ1-5, with D perhaps TRBD1 (5 bases). CDR1 is LNHDA and CDR2 is SQIVND in the germline V gene (reference sequence). There are 16 residues in the CDR3. With 2 bases removed from V and 2 bases from J, the gap between germline ends came to 13 bases. The CDR3 reads CASSINHIRGNQPQHF. Written as DNA, the CDR3 is TGTGCCAGTAGTATAAATCACATCAGGGGCAATCAGCCCCAGCATTTT.

The V and J genes are TRBV5-8 and TRBJ1-5, with 10 bases aligning to TRBD1. Trimming removed 4 bases from V and 9 bases from J; junction bases left unmatched: 4. The CDR3 loop spans 13 amino acids. From germline, CDR1 is SGHTS and CDR2 YDEGEE. As DNA, the CDR3 is TGTGCCAGCAGCGACAGGGGGCGTTCGCCCCAGCATTTT. This codes for CASSDRGRSPQHF.

The sample holds one count of this clone. The chain employs TRBV30 and TRBJ1-4, with unresolved D. CDR3 length equals 11 residues. Trimming left V 5 bases short and J 4 bases short, with 5 bases between. Germline CDR1 is GTSNPN and CDR2 is SVGIG (reference sequence). The CDR3 coding sequence is TGTGCCTGGGAGCTTAATGAAAAACTGTTTTTT. Its translation: CAWELNEKLFF.

The chain carries TRBV2 and TRBJ2-5; D gene ambiguous. CDR3 length equals 14 residues. Germline V lookup: CDR1 SNHLY, CDR2 FYNNEI. V shed 1 base and J shed 1 base, with 7 bases lying between them. In DNA, the CDR3 is TGTGCCAGCAGTGAAGATAGAAGCCAAGAGACCCAGTACTTC. Translated: CASSEDRSQETQYF.

The V gene is TRBV4-2, the J gene TRBJ1-3; 10 bases map to TRBD1. The CDR3 is 15 residues long. V was clipped by 10 bases and J by 0 bases; unmatched bases: 6. The germline V gene encodes CDR1 LGHNA and CDR2 YNFKEQ. The CDR3 sequence is CATRRDRGSGNTIYF. CDR3 coding DNA: TGTGCCACCCGCCGGGACAGGGGCTCTGGAAACACCATATATTTT.

The CDR3 sequence: CASNGQGGPYNEQFF. The CDR3 region has the DNA TGCGCCAGCAATGGACAGGGCGGGCCCTACAATGAGCAGTTCTTC. This chain joins TRBV5-1 and TRBJ2-1; 8 nucleotides match TRBD1. This CDR3 is 15 amino acids long. Germline lookup yields CDR1 SGHRS and CDR2 YFSETQ. Trimming took 6 bases from V and 2 from J; bases not matched to a gene: 7.

Comment on this clone: With a much larger clone just one base away, this may be a read error. The chain has TRBV25-1 and TRBJ1-1; D is perhaps TRBD1 (5 bases). The CDR3 covers 12 residues. The germline V gene encodes CDR1 MGHDK and CDR2 SYGVNS. Trimming cost V 4 bases and J 4 bases, with 7 bases left between them. CDR3 in amino acids: CASSAGGTEAFF. The CDR3 DNA reads TGTGCCAGCAGTGCGGGGGGCACTGAAGCTTTCTTT. Full variable domain (outside the CDR3, taken from reference TRBV25-1 and TRBJ1-1): EADIYQTPRYLVIGTGKKITLECSQTMGHDKMYWYQQDPGMELHLIHYSYGVNSTEKGDLSSESTVSRIRTEHFPLTLESARPSHTSQYLCASSAGGTEAFFGQGTRLTVV.

To note about this clone: Other DNA sequences in this specimen translate into the identical CDR3. The J gene is TRBJ1-3, the V gene TRBV27; D gene uncertain. V was cut by 4 bases and J by 1 base, with 8 bases left in between. The CDR3 is made up of 14 amino acids. CDR1 is MNHEY and CDR2 is SMNVEV in the germline V gene (reference sequence). The CDR3 sequence is CASSSLGSGNTIYF. CDR3 DNA sequence: TGTGCCAGCAGTTCTTTGGGGTCTGGAAACACCATATATTTT.

CDR3 nucleotides: TGTGCCAGCAGCTCGGCCCCCGGGACTACTGGCGGAGATACGCAGTATTTT. Translating gives CASSSAPGTTGGDTQYF. The gene calls are TRBV5-4 and TRBJ2-3; TRBD2 matches 7 bases. V lost 3 bases to trimming and J lost 5 bases; unmatched junction nucleotides: 15. Germline assignment: CDR1 SGHNT and CDR2 YYREEE (reference sequence). The CDR3 sequence is 17 residues long.

The chain carries TRBV19 and TRBJ1-5; D is unclear. This CDR3 is built from 12 residues. Per germline, CDR1 LNHDA and CDR2 SQIVND (reference sequence). The V end was cut by 6 bases, the J end by 6 bases, with 9 bases between. This CDR3 is CASSQWGQPQHF. CDR3 nucleotide sequence: TGTGCCAGTAGCCAGTGGGGTCAGCCCCAGCATTTT.

The V and J genes are TRBV4-3 and TRBJ2-7; the D gene is possibly TRBD2 (6 bases). Germline assignment: CDR1 LGHNA and CDR2 YSLEER. The V gene lost 4 bases and the J gene lost 7 bases, with 17 bases spanning the gap. The length of the CDR3 is 14 residues. This CDR3 reads CASSPLTGASEQYF. The CDR3 coding sequence is TGCGCCAGCAGCCCTTTGACGGGAGCGTCTGAGCAGTACTTC.

CDR3 DNA: TGTGCCTCCCACGTCACTGGGGGGTATAATTCACCCCTCCACTTT. Residues: CASHVTGGYNSPLHF. This rearrangement joins TRBV30 to TRBJ1-6; the D gene is possibly TRBD1 (5 bases). Germline V CDR1 and CDR2: GTSNPN, SVGIG (reference sequence). The germline V and J ends were trimmed by 7 bases and 4 bases, with 17 bases remaining between them. The CDR3 is 15 residues long.

The chain is built from TRBV6-5 and TRBJ2-7; 7 bases are shared with TRBD2. The CDR3 covers 14 residues. Germline CDR1 and CDR2: MNHEY and SVGAGI. J was trimmed by 2 bases and V by 5 bases; bases with no gene match: 6. In DNA, the CDR3 is TGTGCCAGCAGTCGGCACGGGGGGACCTACGAGCAGTACTTC. Its protein is CASSRHGGTYEQYF.

V and J are TRBV5-1 and TRBJ2-1, with 9 positions matching TRBD2. CDR1 and CDR2 (germline): SGHRS, YFSETQ. The junction had 5 bases not matched to a gene; V was cut back by 0 bases and J by 7 bases. The CDR3 contains 15 residues. Here the CDR3 reads CASSLAGTSPNEQFF. The CDR3 DNA sequence: TGCGCCAGCAGCTTGGCCGGGACTAGCCCTAATGAGCAGTTCTTC.

V gene TRBV7-6 combines with J gene TRBJ2-3; 8 bases map to TRBD2. This CDR3 region has 16 residues. Germline V gives CDR1 SGHVS, CDR2 FNYEAQ. V trimming: 2 bases; J trimming: 5 bases; junction bases outside the gene matches: 9. The CDR3, as DNA: TGTGCCAGCAGCTTAAGTGAAGTCCGGGGGGGAGATACGCAGTATTTT. Its translation is CASSLSEVRGGDTQYF.

DNA of the CDR3: TGTGCCAGCATGAGGACAGGGGGCACTGAAGCTTTCTTT. This encodes CASMRTGGTEAFF. This chain connects TRBV27 to TRBJ1-1; 10 bases agree with TRBD1. V trimming: 7 bases; J trimming: 4 bases; junction bases outside the gene matches: 3. The CDR3 length is 13 residues. Per germline, CDR1 MNHEY and CDR2 SMNVEV (reference sequence).

The chain couples TRBV6-6 to TRBJ1-5; the D is unclear. Trimming took 2 bases from V and 1 from J, leaving 3 bases between them. Germline assignment: CDR1 MNHNY and CDR2 SVGAGI (reference sequence). The CDR3 runs 13 residues. In DNA, the CDR3 is TGTGCCAGCAGTTACAGGAGCAATCAGCCCCAGCATTTT. It specifies CASSYRSNQPQHF.

The chain links TRBV7-2 to TRBJ1-3; D remains unclear. This CDR3 comprises 16 residues. Trimming took 4 bases from V and 0 from J, leaving 13 bases between them. CDR1 and CDR2 (germline): SGHTA, FQGNSA. The CDR3 spells CASSYRTSASGNTIYF. In DNA form, the CDR3 reads TGTGCCAGCAGCTATAGAACATCCGCCTCTGGAAACACCATATATTTT. Combining the CDR3 with reference TRBV7-2 and TRBJ1-3 gives the whole variable domain GAGVSQSPSNKVTEKGKDVELRCDPISGHTALYWYRQSLGQGLEFLIYFQGNSAPDKSGLPSDRFSAERTGGSVSTLTIQRTQQEDSAVYLCASSYRTSASGNTIYFGEGSWLTVV.

V usage is TRBV4-1 and J usage is TRBJ2-1, with D possibly being TRBD2 (5 bases). Germline values: CDR1 MGHRA, CDR2 YSYEKL. Trimming left V 0 bases short and J 11 bases short, with 14 bases between. The length of the CDR3 is 14 residues. DNA for the CDR3: TGCGCCAGCAGCCAAGAGTGGGGAGAGTTTAAGCAGTTCTTC. Translation: CASSQEWGEFKQFF.

The chain joins TRBV2 to TRBJ1-5, with D maybe TRBD1 (5 bases). V gave up 2 bases and J gave up 3 bases, with 11 bases separating them. The CDR3 sequence is 15 residues long. From germline, CDR1 is SNHLY and CDR2 FYNNEI. The CDR3 is CASSERKGPNQPQHF. The CDR3 DNA reads TGTGCCAGCAGTGAACGTAAGGGGCCCAATCAGCCCCAGCATTTT. The variable domain in full, completed from reference TRBV2 and TRBJ1-5, reads EPEVTQTPSHQVTQMGQEVILRCVPISNHLYFYWYRQILGQKVEFLVSFYNNEISEKSEIFDDQFSVERPDGSNFTLKIRSTKLEDSAMYFCASSERKGPNQPQHFGDGTRLSIL.

The rearrangement links TRBV4-1 to TRBJ2-3, with D unclear. Trimming shortened V by 0 bases and J by 3 bases, and 7 bases separated the two germline ends. In germline, CDR1 is MGHRA, CDR2 YSYEKL. The CDR3 is made up of 14 amino acids. The CDR3 loop reads CASSQDLRTDTQYF. CDR3 sequence (DNA): TGCGCCAGCAGCCAAGATCTCCGGACAGATACGCAGTATTTT.

This clone occurred a few times. V gene TRBV29-1 combines with J gene TRBJ1-5, with no clear D. CDR1 SQVTM and CDR2 ANQGSEA come from the germline V gene. CDR3 size: 14 residues. V lost 4 bases to trimming and J lost 0 bases, with 10 bases between them. The CDR3: CSVGAVNSNQPQHF. For the CDR3, the DNA is TGCAGCGTTGGGGCAGTCAATAGCAATCAGCCCCAGCATTTT.

The rearrangement joins TRBV25-1 to TRBJ1-5, with 7 bases matching TRBD1. Germline CDR1 and CDR2: MGHDK and SYGVNS. V lost 5 bases, J lost 5 bases, and 3 bases stayed unmatched. The CDR3 contains 13 residues. CDR3 bases: TGTGCCAGCAGTCGTACAGGGGATCAGCCCCAGCATTTT. It is translated as CASSRTGDQPQHF.

This clone was observed a handful of times. The gene calls are TRBV5-1 and TRBJ1-2; 8 bases fit TRBD1. The CDR3 has 14 amino acids. The V gene's germline CDR1 is SGHRS and CDR2 YFSETQ. V was clipped by 4 bases and J by 6 bases; unmatched bases: 8. CDR3 loop: CASSLTGETDGYTF. CDR3 bases: TGCGCCAGCAGCCTGACAGGGGAGACGGATGGCTACACCTTC.

This clone was picked up many times. The chain carries TRBV30 and TRBJ2-3; D is uncertain. This CDR3 has 11 amino acids. Germline V gene data show CDR1 as GTSNPN and CDR2 as SVGIG (reference sequence). V was trimmed by 8 bases and J by 4 bases, leaving 10 bases between them. The CDR3 DNA reads as TGTGCCCACGGGTGGGCAGATACGCAGTATTTT. Its translation: CAHGWADTQYF.